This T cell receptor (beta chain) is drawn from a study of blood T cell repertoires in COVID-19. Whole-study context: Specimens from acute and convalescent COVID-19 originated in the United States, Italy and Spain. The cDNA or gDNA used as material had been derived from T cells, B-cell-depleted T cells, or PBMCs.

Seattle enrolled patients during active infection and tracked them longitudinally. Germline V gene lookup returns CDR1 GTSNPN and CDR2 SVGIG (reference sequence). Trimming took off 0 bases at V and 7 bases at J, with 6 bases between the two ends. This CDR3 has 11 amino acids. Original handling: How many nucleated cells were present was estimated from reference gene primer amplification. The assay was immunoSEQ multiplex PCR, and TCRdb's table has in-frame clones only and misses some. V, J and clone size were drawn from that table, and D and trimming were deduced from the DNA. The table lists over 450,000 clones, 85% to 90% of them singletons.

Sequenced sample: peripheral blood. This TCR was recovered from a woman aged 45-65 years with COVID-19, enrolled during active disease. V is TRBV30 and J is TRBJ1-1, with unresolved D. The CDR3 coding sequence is TGTGCCTGGAGTGTAGGGAGTGAAGCTTTCTTT. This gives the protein CAWSVGSEAFF.